The present entry profiles one T cell receptor (beta chain) with its context. Some clones are missing from TCRdb's copy, which holds only in-frame ones; the method was immunoSEQ multiplex PCR. The sample records 230,000 or so clones, 85% being singletons. Participant reports of clinical history set cohort assignment. This entry is derived from a study of blood T cell repertoires in COVID-19. Study summary: COVID-19 samples from acute and convalescent phases originated in the United States, Italy and Spain. Sample material is recorded as cDNA or gDNA derived from T cells, B-cell-depleted T cells, or PBMCs.

J lost 5 bases, V lost 4 bases, and 16 bases had no gene match. The CDR3 length is 16 residues. CDR1 is SQVTM, CDR2 ANQGSEA, per germline. The sequence was collected from a woman aged 45-65 years who had been exposed to COVID-19. Sequencing was done on a sample of PBMCs or T cells enriched from blood (not recorded which). The chain combines TRBV29-1 with TRBJ2-5, with 7 bases identical to TRBD2. The CDR3 coding sequence is TGCAGCGTTGCGCGGGCGGGGAGGGTGATTAGGGAGACCCAGTACTTC. Amino acid sequence: CSVARAGRVIRETQYF.